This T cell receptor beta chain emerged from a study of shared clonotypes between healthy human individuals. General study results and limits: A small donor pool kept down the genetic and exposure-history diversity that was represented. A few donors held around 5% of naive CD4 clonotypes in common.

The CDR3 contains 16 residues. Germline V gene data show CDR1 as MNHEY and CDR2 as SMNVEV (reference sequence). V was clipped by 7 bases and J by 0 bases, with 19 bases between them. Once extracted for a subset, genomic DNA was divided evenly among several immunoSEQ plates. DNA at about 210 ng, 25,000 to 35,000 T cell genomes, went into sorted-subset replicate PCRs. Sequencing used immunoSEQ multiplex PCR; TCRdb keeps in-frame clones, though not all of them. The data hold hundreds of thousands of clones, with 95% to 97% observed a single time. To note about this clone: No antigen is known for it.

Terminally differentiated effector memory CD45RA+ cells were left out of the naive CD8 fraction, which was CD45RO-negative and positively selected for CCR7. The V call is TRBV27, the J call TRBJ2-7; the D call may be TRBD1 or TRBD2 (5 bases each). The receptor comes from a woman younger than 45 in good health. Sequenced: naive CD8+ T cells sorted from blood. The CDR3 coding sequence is TGTGCCAGCACCCCCTCCGGGACGGCGAGCTCCTACGAGCAGTACTTC. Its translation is CASTPSGTASSYEQYF.